Listed below are T cell receptor beta chains from one sample, sequenced in a study of beta chain features in type 1 diabetes. Here immunoSEQ multiplex PCR was the method, and the copy in TCRdb shows in-frame clones only, minus some. The sample consists of approximately 150,000 clones, over 7.5% of them appearing once. Sample: central memory CD4+ T cells from blood. These receptors came from a young woman in good health. Both conserved end residues are part of each CDR3. The order of the fields is clone size, D gene, J gene, V gene, CDR3 DNA, CDR3 protein. The D gene is left open where the match is weak. Where a row states a size, it is once, few, many or the class of an expanded clone; other rows omit it.

. | TRBD1 | TRBJ2-7 | TRBV18 | TGTGCCAGCTCACCCGGGACAGGAGCCTACGAGCAGTACTTC | CASSPGTGAYEQYF
. | TRBD2 | TRBJ2-1 | TRBV9 | TGTGCCAGCAGCGTACGGCCTAGCGGGGCTAATGAGCAGTTCTTC | CASSVRPSGANEQFF
. | TRBD1 | TRBJ1-6 | TRBV4-2 | TGTGCCAGCAGCCAAGTCGACAGGGGGAACCCACCCCTCCACTTT | CASSQVDRGNPPLHF
few | . | TRBJ1-1 | TRBV7-2 | TGTGCCAGCAGCGTCGCAGTGAACACTGAAGCTTTCTTT | CASSVAVNTEAFF
. | . | TRBJ2-5 | TRBV4-3 | TGCGCCAGCAGCCAGGAGGGTACTAGATCCGGGACCCAGTACTTC | CASSQEGTRSGTQYF
. | TRBD1 | TRBJ2-7 | TRBV7-3 | TGTGCCAGCAGCTACGAAGACCGGGACAGGCAGAACTACGAGCAGTACTTC | CASSYEDRDRQNYEQYF
. | . | TRBJ2-3 | TRBV15 | TGTGCCACCAGCAGAGATAAGGCTCCGGGTGCAGATACGCAGTATTTT | CATSRDKAPGADTQYF
once | . | TRBJ2-2 | TRBV7-2 | TGTGCCAGCAGGCTCAGGGGCACCGGGGAGCTGTTTTTT | CASRLRGTGELFF
. | . | TRBJ2-3 | TRBV5-4 | TGTGCCAGCAGAGGGAGCGGGAGCACAGATACGCAGTATTTT | CASRGSGSTDTQYF
many | . | TRBJ1-1 | TRBV5-1 | TGCGCCAGCAGCTTTACAGCGAACACTGAAGCTTTCTTT | CASSFTANTEAFF
few | . | TRBJ2-2 | TRBV29-1 | TGCAGCGTAGCAGGTGCCGGGGAGCTGTTTTTT | CSVAGAGELFF
. | TRBD2 | TRBJ2-3 | TRBV18 | TGTGCCAGCTCACCGGCGGGAGTAGGGGATACGCAGTATTTT | CASSPAGVGDTQYF
. | . | TRBJ2-3 | TRBV7-2 | TGTGCCAGCAGCTTAACGATCGGGGGGCAGTATTTT | CASSLTIGGQYF
. | TRBD2 | TRBJ2-5 | TRBV5-1 | TGCGCCAGCAGCTTTTTCGGGATAGCGGGGGCTCAAGAGACCCAGTACTTC | CASSFFGIAGAQETQYF
. | TRBD1 | TRBJ2-7 | TRBV11-2 | TGTGCCAGCAGCCCTACGACAGGGATACTCTACGAGCAGTACTTC | CASSPTTGILYEQYF
. | TRBD2 | TRBJ2-1 | TRBV7-8 | TGTGCCAGCAGCCAGAGACTAGCGGGGGGCAATGAGCAGTTCTTC | CASSQRLAGGNEQFF
few | TRBD1 | TRBJ2-1 | TRBV29-1 | TGCAGCGTTTCGACCGGGACAGGCTACAATGAGCAGTTCTTC | CSVSTGTGYNEQFF
few | TRBD1 | TRBJ2-7 | TRBV25-1 | TGTGCCAGCAGCCCGACAGGGGGCGCCTACGAGCAGTACTTC | CASSPTGGAYEQYF
few | . | TRBJ1-6 | TRBV27 | TGTGCCAGCGGAGGACGGGCGAATTCACCCCTCCACTTT | CASGGRANSPLHF
. | . | TRBJ2-3 | TRBV5-1 | TGCGCCAGCAGCTTAGGGGGTCAGGGCACAGATACGCAGTATTTT | CASSLGGQGTDTQYF
. | . | TRBJ1-6 | TRBV5-1 | TGCGCCAGCAGCTTAAGTGTGGCCTCCTATAATTCACCCCTCCACTTT | CASSLSVASYNSPLHF
. | TRBD2 | TRBJ2-3 | TRBV9 | TGTGCCAGCAGCGTAGATGGGACTAGCGGGACCCCCGGTTATTTT | CASSVDGTSGTPGYF
. | . | TRBJ1-6 | TRBV7-2 | TGTGCCAGCAGCTTAGCCGGGACACCCTATAATTCACCCCTCCACTTT | CASSLAGTPYNSPLHF
. | . | TRBJ2-3 | TRBV7-9 | TGTGCCAGCAGCCCCCAGGTCACAGATACGCAGTATTTT | CASSPQVTDTQYF
few | . | TRBJ2-4 | TRBV30 | TGTGCCTGGAGTGTAAGAGGTAACAAAAACATTCAGTACTTC | CAWSVRGNKNIQYF
few | . | TRBJ2-3 | TRBV5-1 | TGCGCCAGCAGCTTGGACGGGAAAAGCACAGATACGCAGTATTTT | CASSLDGKSTDTQYF
. | . | TRBJ1-2 | TRBV30 | TGTGCCTGGAGTCCGGGGGGAGGTGGCTACACCTTC | CAWSPGGGGYTF
many | . | TRBJ2-3 | TRBV6-5 | TGTGCCAGCCAGGGCACAGATACGCAGTATTTT | CASQGTDTQYF
. | TRBD1 | TRBJ2-2 | TRBV5-5 | TGTGCCAGCAGCCCGTTGACAGGGCGGATGACCGGGGAGCTGTTTTTT | CASSPLTGRMTGELFF
. | . | TRBJ2-4 | TRBV14 | TGTGCCAGCAGCCAAGCTGCAGGAAACATTCAGTACTTC | CASSQAAGNIQYF
many | . | TRBJ1-4 | TRBV6-6 | TGTGCCAGCAGTCCTCCGGGGGGAACTAATGAAAAACTGTTTTTT | CASSPPGGTNEKLFF
. | TRBD2 | TRBJ2-3 | TRBV7-2 | TGTGCCAGCAGCTTTACTAGCGGGACGACCACAGATACGCAGTATTTT | CASSFTSGTTTDTQYF
. | TRBD1 | TRBJ1-2 | TRBV28 | TGTGCCAGCAGTCCGGACAGGGGGAATAACTATGGCTACACCTTC | CASSPDRGNNYGYTF
. | . | TRBJ2-2 | TRBV5-6 | TGTGCCAGCAGCTTGGGGGGCTCGAACACCGGGGAGCTGTTTTTT | CASSLGGSNTGELFF
many | TRBD2 | TRBJ2-4 | TRBV10-3 | TGTGCCATCAGTGAAGTCCCTACTGGACTAGCGGGGAAAAATCAGTACTTC | CAISEVPTGLAGKNQYF
. | . | TRBJ2-7 | TRBV18 | TGTGCCAGCTCACCACCGTTCACTAGTTCGTACGAGCAGTACTTC | CASSPPFTSSYEQYF
. | . | TRBJ1-2 | TRBV11-2 | TGTGCCAGCAGCTTAAGCGGCGTCTCCGCTAACTATGGCTACACCTTC | CASSLSGVSANYGYTF
. | . | TRBJ2-7 | TRBV5-1 | TGCGCCAGCAGCTTGGCCCCCGGTGGCTACGAGCAGTACTTC | CASSLAPGGYEQYF
few | . | TRBJ2-1 | TRBV4-1 | TGCGCCAGCAGCCAAGAGGGGGCTGAGTACAATGAGCAGTTCTTC | CASSQEGAEYNEQFF
few | TRBD1 | TRBJ1-2 | TRBV30 | TGTGCCTGGAGTGCACCGGCCGGGACAGGGTTCTATGGCTACACCTTC | CAWSAPAGTGFYGYTF
few | TRBD2 | TRBJ2-6 | TRBV11-3 | TGTGCCAGCAGCTTAGATCAGGGCGGGAGTACCGGGGCCAACGTCCTGACTTTC | CASSLDQGGSTGANVLTF
few | TRBD2 | TRBJ2-5 | TRBV4-3 | TGCGCCAGCAGTCCGACTAGCGGGGGGGCGGAGGTCCAGTACTTC | CASSPTSGGAEVQYF
. | . | TRBJ1-1 | TRBV5-1 | TGCGCCAGCAGCTTGGAAGTGGGCACGGGAACTGAAGCTTTCTTT | CASSLEVGTGTEAFF